What follows are 5 T cell receptor beta chains derived from one specimen sequenced in a study of T cells in Graves' hyperthyroidism and ophthalmopathy. Amplification of TCR beta CDR3 regions was performed using RNA transcripts as template. A set of HTBI primers served as the primers for a first-round RT-PCR of the TCR CDR3. TCRdb recomputed calls from the multiplex PCR reads with MiXCR, one row per CDR3 protein. Of 250,000 to 350,000 distinct CDR3 sequences listed, about 17% are singletons. The sample was blood. These receptors all come from an older woman with Graves' ophthalmopathy.

This clonotype showed up many times. The J gene is TRBJ2-2, the V gene TRBV3-1, with D possibly matching TRBD2 (6 bases). The ends were cut back, 7 bases at V and 6 bases at J, with 15 bases in the middle. The CDR3 contains 14 residues. Germline V gives CDR1 LGHDT, CDR2 YNNKEL (reference sequence). Written as DNA, the CDR3 is TGTGCCAGCAACAAAGAGGGAGGATCCGGGGAGCTGTTTTTT. This translates into CASNKEGGSGELFF.

The chain links TRBV25-1 to TRBJ2-1, with D possibly matching TRBD1 (5 bases). Germline CDR1 is MGHDK and CDR2 is SYGVNS. The germline V and J ends were trimmed by 5 bases and 2 bases, with 10 bases remaining between them. The CDR3 runs 14 residues. CDR3 coding DNA: TGTGCCAGCAGTCCCGCCAGGGCCTACAATGAGCAGTTCTTC. It codes for CASSPARAYNEQFF.

This clonotype was observed many times. The gene calls are TRBV14 and TRBJ2-5; D is possibly TRBD2 (6 bases). CDR3 length equals 16 residues. Deletions cut 2 bases from V and 2 bases from J, with 15 bases between. CDR1 is SGHDN, CDR2 FVKESK, per germline. CDR3: CASSQRVRGRQETQYF. CDR3 coding DNA: TGTGCCAGCAGCCAAAGGGTACGAGGGAGGCAAGAGACCCAGTACTTC.

This clonotype has a count of ten or more. The chain joins TRBV20-1 to TRBJ2-7; tentatively, D is TRBD1 or TRBD2 (5 bases each). The germline CDR1 and CDR2 sequences are DFQATT and SNEGSKA (reference sequence). CDR3 length: 13 amino acids. Between the trimmed V and J ends, which lost 3 bases and 0 bases, there was a span of 9 bases. CDR3 in amino acids: CSARRGNSYEQYF. In DNA, the CDR3 is TGCAGTGCTAGGAGGGGCAACTCCTACGAGCAGTACTTC.

This clonotype has a count of ten or more. V gene TRBV7-2 combines with J gene TRBJ2-5, with 8 positions matching TRBD1. Looked up from germline, CDR1 is SGHTA and CDR2 is FQGNSA. The CDR3 sequence is 16 residues long. The V and J ends lost 4 bases and 4 bases, in that order; junction bases with no gene match: 11. The CDR3 bases are TGTGCCAGCAGCTCGCAGGACAGGGAGGCCCCAGAGACCCAGTACTTC. This gives the protein CASSSQDREAPETQYF.